This TCR beta chain was sequenced in a study of T cell changes during pregnancy in multiple sclerosis. Here immunoSEQ multiplex PCR was the method, and the copy in TCRdb shows in-frame clones only, minus some. Counted here are about 89,000 clones, about 92% occurring once; the ten biggest clones make up 2% to 3%. From germline, CDR1 is SGHRS and CDR2 YFSETQ. V was cut by 1 base and J by 0 bases, with 13 bases left in between. The CDR3 loop spans 16 amino acids. This specimen was peripheral blood, taken after pregnancy. This TCR derives from a female donor in good health, enrolled as a control in a pregnancy study. This chain links TRBV5-1 with TRBJ2-5, with unresolved D. CDR3 DNA: TGCGCCAGCAGCTTGTATCAGGCCCTTAACCAAGAGACCCAGTACTTC. Its protein is CASSLYQALNQETQYF.